A selection of T cell receptor beta chains follows, all from one sample in a study of T cell responses to AZD1222 COVID-19 vaccine. Clones were sequenced by immunoSEQ multiplex PCR, and TCRdb holds only the in-frame ones, with some missing. The sample includes about 130,000 clones, about 90% seen only once; the top ten take about 10%. The specimen was peripheral blood, collected on day 0 of AZD1222 vaccination. Receptors originate from an adult in good health. The CDR3 runs from the conserved cysteine through the conserved F or W.

V,CDR3
TRBV11-2,CASSLFDRDRNNEQFF
TRBV9,CASSDMQDEARAYGYTF
TRBV4-2,CASSHSGQPYEQYF
TRBV27,CASSSLRAREVGTDTQYF
TRBV4-2,CASSQAPQGNYGYTF
TRBV5-1,CASSGDSGANTEAFF
TRBV5-6,CASRPARETDTQYF
TRBV28,CASSFPPGAREAEAFF
TRBV10-3,CAISESWGNEQYF
TRBV3-1/TRBV3-2,CASSPRGGQGAFF
TRBV5-1,CASSPTTGYEEAFF
TRBV11-3,CASSLARAGELFF
TRBV5-1,CASSSESSYNEQFF
TRBV18,CASSPMDRPTDTQYF
TRBV19,CASSTLRTGLAFF
TRBV5-1,CASSLEQETQYF
TRBV5-1,CASSLGDTHSGNTIYF
TRBV6-4,CASSAAGGMSKLFF
TRBV6-2/TRBV6-3,CASSYDRQGMYEQYF
TRBV19,CASSSAAQRQETQYF
TRBV18,CASSTPGRGPFTGELFF
TRBV6-2/TRBV6-3,CASSYGAGDTDTQYF
TRBV7-6,CASSLSGLAGGYNEQFF
TRBV25-1,CASSDLRQVDEKLFF
TRBV30,CAWSVPRQLGDTIYF
TRBV30,CALDRAGGELFF
TRBV29-1,CSVERSMNTGELFF
TRBV28,CASVEGAGNSPLHF
TRBV3-1/TRBV3-2,CASSQDLGFRGSGEKLFF
TRBV7-9,CASRESGRTSGNTIYF
TRBV25-1,CASSGQGAPTEAFF